This T cell receptor (beta chain) was identified in a study of cytomegalovirus exposure and HLA in healthy donors. Study at large: The 100 to 150 validation repertoires and the roughly 670 first-cohort repertoires shared a platform, a later analysis reported.

TCRdb's table, derived via immunoSEQ multiplex PCR, lists solely in-frame clones and lacks some. The sample records 140,000 or so clones, approximately 91% being singletons. The V gene lost 2 bases and the J gene lost 4 bases, with 15 bases spanning the gap. The CDR3 runs to 15 residues. The germline CDR1 and CDR2 sequences are GTSNPN and SVGIG (reference sequence). This clonotype originated in a man between 18 and 35 years old in good health and CMV-seronegative. J is TRBJ1-5 and V is TRBV30; D gene ambiguous. Sequenced input: PBMCs. The CDR3 sequence is CAWSPRRRENQPQHF. DNA of the CDR3: TGTGCCTGGAGTCCCCGTAGGCGGGAAAATCAGCCCCAGCATTTT. The full variable domain, rest sourced from reference TRBV30 and TRBJ1-5, is SQTIHQWPATLVQPVGSPLSLECTVEGTSNPNLYWYRQAAGRGLQLLFYSVGIGQISSEVPQNLSASRPQDRQFILSSKKLLLSDSGFYLCAWSPRRRENQPQHFGDGTRLSIL.